Listed here are 6 T cell receptor beta chains from one sample, sequenced in a study of blood T cell repertoires in COVID-19. Assay: immunoSEQ multiplex PCR; the TCRdb copy retains only in-frame clones and omits some. The sample lists around 100,000 clones, 90% occurring once. The material sequenced was peripheral blood. The receptors stem from a man in his forties or fifties with acute or convalescent COVID-19.

V is TRBV30 and J is TRBJ2-1; D is perhaps TRBD2 (6 bases). The V end was cut by 5 bases, the J end by 1 base, with 9 bases between. The CDR3 is 13 amino acids. Germline CDR1 is GTSNPN and CDR2 is SVGIG (reference sequence). CDR3 DNA sequence: TGTGCCTGGGGTCGGGGGTCCTACAATGAGCAGTTCTTC. As protein: CAWGRGSYNEQFF.

The V and J genes are TRBV19 and TRBJ1-2; the match to TRBD1 covers 9 bases. V shed 6 bases, J shed 2 bases, and the junction held 7 bases outside the gene matches. This CDR3 is built from 15 residues. Germline V gene data show CDR1 as LNHDA and CDR2 as SQIVND (reference sequence). For the CDR3, the DNA is TGTGCCAGTAGACCGACAGGGGGTGTGAACTATGGCTACACCTTC. It is translated as CASRPTGGVNYGYTF.

The V gene is TRBV7-8, the J gene TRBJ2-3, with 7 nucleotides matching TRBD1. After removal of 1 base from V and 0 bases from J, the junction contained 4 bases not matched to a gene. The CDR3 totals 16 residues. Looked up from germline, CDR1 is SGHVS and CDR2 is FQNEAQ. CDR3 bases: TGTGCCAGCAGCTTAGTAACAGGGGCGAGCACAGATACGCAGTATTTT. Its protein is CASSLVTGASTDTQYF.

The chain carries TRBV11-2 and TRBJ2-7, with TRBD1 matching 9 bases. V trimming: 4 bases; J trimming: 4 bases; junction bases outside the gene matches: 2. The CDR3 consists of 13 residues. Germline assignment: CDR1 SGHAT and CDR2 FQNNGV. CDR3 nucleotide sequence: TGTGCCAGCAGCTGGACAGGGGCATACGAGCAGTACTTC. It encodes CASSWTGAYEQYF.

This chain joins TRBV3-1 (or the pseudogene TRBV3-2) and TRBJ1-5; a weak D match, TRBD1 (5 bases). The V and J ends lost 4 bases and 1 base respectively, with 11 bases between them. The germline gives CDR1 LGHDT, CDR2 YNNKEL (reference sequence). The CDR3 sequence is 15 residues long. CDR3 loop: CASSRSGVSNQPQHF. CDR3 coding DNA: TGTGCCAGCAGCCGCTCGGGGGTGAGCAATCAGCCCCAGCATTTT.

The rearrangement joins TRBV14 to TRBJ2-7, with 8 bases identical to TRBD1. Germline trimming cut 1 base from V and 2 bases from J; bases unmatched to any gene: 1. In germline, CDR1 is SGHDN, CDR2 FVKESK. The CDR3 loop spans 14 amino acids. The CDR3: CASSQGGQAYEQYF. CDR3 coding DNA: TGTGCCAGCAGCCAAGGGGGACAGGCCTACGAGCAGTACTTC.